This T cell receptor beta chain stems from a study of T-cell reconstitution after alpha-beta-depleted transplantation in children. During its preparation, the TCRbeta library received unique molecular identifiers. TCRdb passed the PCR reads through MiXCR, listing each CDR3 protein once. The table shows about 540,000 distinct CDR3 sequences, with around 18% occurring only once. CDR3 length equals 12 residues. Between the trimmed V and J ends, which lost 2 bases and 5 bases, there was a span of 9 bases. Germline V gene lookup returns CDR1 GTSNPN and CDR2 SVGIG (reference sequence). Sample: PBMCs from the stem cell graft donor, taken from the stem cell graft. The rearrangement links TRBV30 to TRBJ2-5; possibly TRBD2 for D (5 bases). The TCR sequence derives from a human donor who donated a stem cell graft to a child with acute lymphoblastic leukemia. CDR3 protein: CAWSSGIETQYF. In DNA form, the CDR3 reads TGTGCCTGGAGTAGCGGTATCGAGACCCAGTACTTC.